This T cell receptor beta chain was recorded in a study of control samples from healthy donors and cancer patients. Germline CDR1 MDHEN, CDR2 SYDVKM. The CDR3 is 16 amino acids. V was clipped by 7 bases and J by 6 bases; unmatched bases: 14. The repertoire was sequenced with immunoSEQ multiplex PCR; TCRdb's copy has only in-frame clones and lacks some. Of about 170,000 clones detected, just over 85% appear once; the ten largest clones hold nearly 5%. Sequencing was done on a sample of blood. This chain joins TRBV28 and TRBJ2-3; 9 nucleotides align to TRBD2. The clonotype originates from a woman aged 30 to 39 in good health. This chain's CDR3 is CASNRRRGGPQDTQYF. CDR3 in DNA: TGTGCCAGCAACCGCAGGCGGGGGGGCCCTCAGGATACGCAGTATTTT.